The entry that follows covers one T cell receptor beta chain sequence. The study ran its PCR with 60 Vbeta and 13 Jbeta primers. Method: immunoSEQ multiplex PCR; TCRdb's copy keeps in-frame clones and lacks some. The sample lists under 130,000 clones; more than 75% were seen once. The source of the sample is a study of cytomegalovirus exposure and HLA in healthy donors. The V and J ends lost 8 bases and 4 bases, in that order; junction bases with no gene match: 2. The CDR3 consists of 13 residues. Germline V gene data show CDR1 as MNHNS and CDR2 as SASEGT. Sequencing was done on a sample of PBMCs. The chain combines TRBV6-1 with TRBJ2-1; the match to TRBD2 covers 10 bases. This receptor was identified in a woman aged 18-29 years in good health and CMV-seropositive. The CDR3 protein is CASLAGVYNEQFF. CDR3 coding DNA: TGTGCCAGCCTAGCGGGGGTATACAATGAGCAGTTCTTC.